The 10 T cell receptor beta chains reported below all come from one sample, sequenced in a study of radiation and T cells in renal cell carcinoma. The assay was immunoSEQ multiplex PCR, and TCRdb's table has in-frame clones only and misses some. In the table there are around 95,000 clones, around 83% of which are singletons. The time point denotes: blood 4 weeks post-SBRT, at nephrectomy. Treatment described: 15 Gy SBRT to primary tumor, nephrectomy 4 weeks later. The input for sequencing was blood, taken from a patient whose treatment included radiotherapy and nephrectomy. All receptors come from a man aged 55 to 70 with renal cell carcinoma.

This sequence joins TRBV11-2 and TRBJ2-7; D gene unclear. The CDR3 consists of 15 residues. The V gene lost 1 base and the J gene lost 4 bases, with 14 bases spanning the gap. Germline loops: CDR1 SGHAT, CDR2 FQNNGV. CDR3 nucleotide sequence: TGTGCCAGCAGCTTAGGGCCTGATTCTGATTACGAGCAGTACTTC. Amino acids: CASSLGPDSDYEQYF.

V is TRBV11-2 and J is TRBJ2-1; D is ambiguous. This CDR3 comprises 17 residues. Germline V lookup: CDR1 SGHAT, CDR2 FQNNGV. V lost 5 bases and J 4 bases, leaving 21 bases between the germline ends. DNA of the CDR3: TGTGCCAGCAGCCCAACTGGGCTAGGTAGGATTTACAATGAGCAGTTCTTC. Amino acids: CASSPTGLGRIYNEQFF. The full variable domain, its missing parts supplied by reference TRBV11-2 and TRBJ2-1, is EAGVAQSPRYKIIEKRQSVAFWCNPISGHATLYWYQQILGQGPKLLIQFQNNGVVDDSQLPKDRFSAERLKGVDSTLKIQPAKLEDSAVYLCASSPTGLGRIYNEQFFGPGTRLTVL.

The V gene is TRBV6-5, the J gene TRBJ2-5; D is possibly TRBD2 (5 bases). This CDR3 is 14 amino acids long. CDR1 is MNHEY, CDR2 SVGAGI, per germline. Trimming removed 4 bases at V and 7 bases at J, with 16 bases between. Written as DNA, the CDR3 is TGTGCCAGCAGTTTCACCGACGAGGCGGGGACCCAGTACTTC. It is translated as CASSFTDEAGTQYF.

This rearrangement joins TRBV18 to TRBJ1-2; 7 nucleotides align to TRBD1. The CDR3 is 13 residues long. Germline CDR1 reads KGHSH; CDR2 reads LQKENI. Trimming at V came to 6 bases and at J to 6 bases, leaving 7 bases not matched to a gene. The CDR3 protein is CASSPGQPNGYTF. For the CDR3, the DNA is TGTGCCAGCTCCCCGGGACAGCCTAATGGCTACACCTTC.

J is TRBJ1-1 and V is TRBV11-3; D gene uncertain. Trimming pared 1 base from V and 1 base from J, leaving 10 bases between. Germline loops: CDR1 SGHNT, CDR2 YENEEA. The CDR3 extends over 15 amino acids. The CDR3 nucleotides read TGTGCCAGCAGCTTAGGAGGGCCTGGGAACACTGAAGCTTTCTTT. Encoded protein: CASSLGGPGNTEAFF.

A remark on this clone: Other DNA sequences from this sample encode an identical CDR3 as well. The V call is TRBV5-1, the J call TRBJ1-4; D is ambiguous. The CDR3 loop spans 13 amino acids. Germline-derived CDR1 and CDR2 are SGHRS and YFSETQ. Deletions cut 5 bases from V and 0 bases from J, with 5 bases between. In DNA, the CDR3 is TGCGCCAGCAGGACTGCAACTAATGAAAAACTGTTTTTT. Its protein is CASRTATNEKLFF.

The chain joins TRBV7-9 to TRBJ2-5; TRBD2 matches 13 bases. Trimming removed 4 bases from V and 4 bases from J; junction bases left unmatched: 6. CDR1 is SEHNR, CDR2 FQNEAQ, per germline (reference sequence). This CDR3 has 16 residues. The CDR3 loop is CASSSGLAGVGETQYF. Written as DNA, the CDR3 is TGTGCCAGCAGCTCCGGACTAGCGGGAGTTGGAGAGACCCAGTACTTC. Looking up the rest from reference TRBV7-9 and TRBJ2-5 gives the full variable domain: DTGVSQNPRHKITKRGQNVTFRCDPISEHNRLYWYRQTLGQGPEFLTYFQNEAQLEKSRLLSDRFSAERPKGSFSTLEIQRTEQGDSAMYLCASSSGLAGVGETQYFGPGTRLLVL.

This clone was observed a few times. The chain recombines TRBV28 with TRBJ2-5, with TRBD2 as a possible D gene (5 bases). Trimming cost V 6 bases and J 1 base, with 15 bases left between them. This CDR3 spans 15 amino acids. CDR1 MDHEN and CDR2 SYDVKM come from the germline V gene. The CDR3 spells CASRLRRGFQETQYF. The CDR3 region has the DNA TGTGCCAGCAGACTCCGCCGGGGATTCCAAGAGACCCAGTACTTC.

V is TRBV7-9 and J is TRBJ2-2; the D gene is possibly TRBD1 (6 bases). Germline values: CDR1 SEHNR, CDR2 FQNEAQ (reference sequence). Trimming removed 5 bases from V and 4 bases from J, with 17 bases in between. The CDR3 consists of 16 residues. In nucleotides, the CDR3 is TGTGCCAGCAGCGCACCGGGACACAGTGCCACCGGGGAGCTGTTTTTT. Its protein is CASSAPGHSATGELFF.

In nucleotides, the CDR3 is TGCGCCAGCAGCCAACCACTGATAAGAGATACGCAGTATTTT. Protein: CASSQPLIRDTQYF. The genes are TRBV4-1 and TRBJ2-3; no definite D call. The CDR3 runs to 14 residues. Per germline, CDR1 MGHRA and CDR2 YSYEKL. V shed 2 bases and J shed 5 bases, with 11 bases lying between them.